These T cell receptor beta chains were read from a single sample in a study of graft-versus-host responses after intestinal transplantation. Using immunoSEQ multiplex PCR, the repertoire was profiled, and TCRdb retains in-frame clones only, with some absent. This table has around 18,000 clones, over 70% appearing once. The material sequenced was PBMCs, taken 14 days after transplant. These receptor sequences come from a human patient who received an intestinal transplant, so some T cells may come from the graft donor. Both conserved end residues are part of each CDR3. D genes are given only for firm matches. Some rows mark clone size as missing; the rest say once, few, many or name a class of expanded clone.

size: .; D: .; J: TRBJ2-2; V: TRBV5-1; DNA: TGCGCCAGCAGCAAGCCAGGGTCGAACACCGGGGAGCTGTTTTTT; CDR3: CASSKPGSNTGELFF
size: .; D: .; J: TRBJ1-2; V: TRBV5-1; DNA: TGCGCCAGCAGCTTGGAGCCAGGGCAGACTCCGAACTATGGCTACACCTTC; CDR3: CASSLEPGQTPNYGYTF
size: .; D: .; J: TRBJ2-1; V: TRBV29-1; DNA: TGCAGCGTGGGTAGGCTAGCGTCGGTGGATGAGCAGTTCTTC; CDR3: CSVGRLASVDEQFF
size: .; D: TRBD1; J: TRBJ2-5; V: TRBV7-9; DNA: TGTGCCAGCAGCTTCCGGGACAGGCCCCAAGAGACCCAGTACTTC; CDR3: CASSFRDRPQETQYF
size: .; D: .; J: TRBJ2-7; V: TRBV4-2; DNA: TGTGCCAGCAGCGCCAGGGACTACGAGCAGTACTTC; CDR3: CASSARDYEQYF
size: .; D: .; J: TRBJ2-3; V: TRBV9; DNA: TGTGCCAGCAGCCTCAAATTCGCCGCCACAGATACGCAGTATTTT; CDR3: CASSLKFAATDTQYF
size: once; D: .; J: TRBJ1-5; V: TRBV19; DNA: TGTGCCAGTAGTATAGAGCGGTATAGCAATCAGCCCCAGCATTTT; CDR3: CASSIERYSNQPQHF
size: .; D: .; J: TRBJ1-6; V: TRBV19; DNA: TGTGCCAGTAGTATATCATGGGGGGATTCACCCCTCCACTTT; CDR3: CASSISWGDSPLHF
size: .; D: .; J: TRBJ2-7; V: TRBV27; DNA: TGTGCCAGCAGTTTACAAAGGGGAACCTACGAGCAGTACTTC; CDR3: CASSLQRGTYEQYF
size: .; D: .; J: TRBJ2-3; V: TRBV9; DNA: TGTGCCAGCAGCGTAGAGGGGGGACACCGCACAGATACGCAGTATTTT; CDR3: CASSVEGGHRTDTQYF
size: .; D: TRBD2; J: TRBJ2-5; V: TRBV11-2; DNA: TGTGCCAGCAGCAGTTCCGGCGGGGGACCCAGGACCCAGTACTTC; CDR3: CASSSSGGGPRTQYF
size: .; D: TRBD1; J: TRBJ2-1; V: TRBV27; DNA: TGTGCCAGCAGTTACAGGGGATGGTACAATGAGCAGTTCTTC; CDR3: CASSYRGWYNEQFF
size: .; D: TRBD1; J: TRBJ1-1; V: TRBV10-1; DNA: TGCGCCAGCAGAGCCGTTTGGGACAGGGGGAAGGTGAACACTGAAGCTTTCTTT; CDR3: CASRAVWDRGKVNTEAFF
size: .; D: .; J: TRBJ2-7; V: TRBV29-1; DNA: TGCAGCGTTTATGGACTAACCCCCTACGAGCAGTACTTC; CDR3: CSVYGLTPYEQYF
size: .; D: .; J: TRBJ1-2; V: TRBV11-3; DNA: TGTGCCAGCAGCATGTGTTACTATCTCGGAAAGACCTATGGCTACACCTTC; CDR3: CASSMCYYLGKTYGYTF
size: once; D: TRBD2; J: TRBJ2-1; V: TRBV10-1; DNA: TGCGCCAGCAGTGGGAGGATAATCAGCGGGACCGCCGGTGAGCAGTTCTTC; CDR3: CASSGRIISGTAGEQFF
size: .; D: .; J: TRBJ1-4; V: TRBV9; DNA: TGTGCCAGCAGCCCCCTTCGAAAACTGTTTTTT; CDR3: CASSPLRKLFF
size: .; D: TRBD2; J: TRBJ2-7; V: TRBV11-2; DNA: TGTGCCAGCAGCTTATTGACTAGCGGAAACCTTGGCTACGAGCAGTACTTC; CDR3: CASSLLTSGNLGYEQYF
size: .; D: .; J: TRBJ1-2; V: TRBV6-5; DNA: TGTGCCAGCAGTTACCGGGGCTATGGCTACACCTTC; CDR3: CASSYRGYGYTF
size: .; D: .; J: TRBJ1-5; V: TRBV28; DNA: TGTGCCAGCAGCCGGTCGTATAGCAATCAGCCCCAGCATTTT; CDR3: CASSRSYSNQPQHF